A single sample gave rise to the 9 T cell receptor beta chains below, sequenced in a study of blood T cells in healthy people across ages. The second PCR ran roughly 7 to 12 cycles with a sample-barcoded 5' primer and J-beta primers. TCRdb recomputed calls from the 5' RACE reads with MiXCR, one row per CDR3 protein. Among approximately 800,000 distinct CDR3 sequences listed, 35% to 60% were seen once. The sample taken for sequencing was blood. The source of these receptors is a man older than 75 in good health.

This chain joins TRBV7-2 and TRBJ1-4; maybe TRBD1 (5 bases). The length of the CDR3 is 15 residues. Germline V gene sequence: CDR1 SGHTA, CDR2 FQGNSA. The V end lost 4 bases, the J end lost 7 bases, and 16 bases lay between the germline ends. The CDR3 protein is CASSWASGDGEKLFF. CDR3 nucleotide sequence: TGTGCCAGCAGCTGGGCCTCGGGGGATGGTGAAAAACTGTTTTTT.

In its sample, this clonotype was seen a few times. The CDR3 is CSAETSGRPVNEQFF. The CDR3 DNA follows: TGCAGCGCTGAGACTAGCGGGAGGCCGGTTAATGAGCAGTTCTTC. V and J are TRBV29-1 and TRBJ2-1; 13 bases align to TRBD2. V was pared by 7 bases and J by 7 bases, with 10 bases of the junction left unmatched. In germline, CDR1 is SQVTM, CDR2 ANQGSEA. This CDR3 is 15 amino acids long.

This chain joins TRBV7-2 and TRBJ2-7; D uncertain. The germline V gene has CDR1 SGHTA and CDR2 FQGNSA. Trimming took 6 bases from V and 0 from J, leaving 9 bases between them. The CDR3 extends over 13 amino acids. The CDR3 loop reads CASRPPPSYEQYF. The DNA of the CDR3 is TGTGCCAGCAGGCCACCTCCCTCCTACGAGCAGTACTTC.

This CDR3 reads CASSFTGNQPQHF. CDR3 sequence (DNA): TGTGCCAGCAGCTTTACCGGGAATCAGCCCCAGCATTTT. The genes are TRBV7-2 and TRBJ1-5; D not certain. This CDR3 has 13 amino acids. V was shortened by 3 bases and J by 4 bases, with 7 bases between the two germline ends. The germline gives CDR1 SGHTA, CDR2 FQGNSA.

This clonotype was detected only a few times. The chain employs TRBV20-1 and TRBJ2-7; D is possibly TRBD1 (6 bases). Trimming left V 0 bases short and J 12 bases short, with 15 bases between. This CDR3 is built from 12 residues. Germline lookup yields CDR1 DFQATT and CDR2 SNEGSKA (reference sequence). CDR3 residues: CSARDGGSPWYF. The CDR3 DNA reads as TGCAGTGCTAGAGATGGGGGCAGCCCGTGGTACTTC.

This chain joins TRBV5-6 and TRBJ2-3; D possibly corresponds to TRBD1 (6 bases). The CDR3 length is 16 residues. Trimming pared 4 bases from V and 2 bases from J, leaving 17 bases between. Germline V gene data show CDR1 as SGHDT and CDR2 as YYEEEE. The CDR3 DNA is TGTGCCAGCAGCCTGGGGGCGGTTCTCGCCACAGATACGCAGTATTTT. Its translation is CASSLGAVLATDTQYF.

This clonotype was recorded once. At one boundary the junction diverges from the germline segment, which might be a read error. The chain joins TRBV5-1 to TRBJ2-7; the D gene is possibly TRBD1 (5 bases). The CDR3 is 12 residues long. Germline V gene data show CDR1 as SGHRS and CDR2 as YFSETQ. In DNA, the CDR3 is TGCGCCAGCAGCTTGGGGGGCTACGAGCGGTACTTC. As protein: CASSLGGYERYF.

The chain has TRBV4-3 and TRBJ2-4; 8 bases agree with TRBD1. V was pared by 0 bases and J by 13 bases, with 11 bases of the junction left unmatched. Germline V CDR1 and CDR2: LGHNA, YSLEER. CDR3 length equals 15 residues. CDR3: CASSQDSQGAGGQYF. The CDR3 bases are TGCGCCAGCAGCCAAGATTCCCAGGGGGCAGGCGGGCAGTACTTC.

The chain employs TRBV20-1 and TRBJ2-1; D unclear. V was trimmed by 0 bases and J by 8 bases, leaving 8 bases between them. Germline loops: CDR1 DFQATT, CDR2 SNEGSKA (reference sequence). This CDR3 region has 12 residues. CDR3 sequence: CSARDLTHEQFF. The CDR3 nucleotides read TGCAGTGCTAGAGATTTGACGCATGAGCAGTTCTTC.